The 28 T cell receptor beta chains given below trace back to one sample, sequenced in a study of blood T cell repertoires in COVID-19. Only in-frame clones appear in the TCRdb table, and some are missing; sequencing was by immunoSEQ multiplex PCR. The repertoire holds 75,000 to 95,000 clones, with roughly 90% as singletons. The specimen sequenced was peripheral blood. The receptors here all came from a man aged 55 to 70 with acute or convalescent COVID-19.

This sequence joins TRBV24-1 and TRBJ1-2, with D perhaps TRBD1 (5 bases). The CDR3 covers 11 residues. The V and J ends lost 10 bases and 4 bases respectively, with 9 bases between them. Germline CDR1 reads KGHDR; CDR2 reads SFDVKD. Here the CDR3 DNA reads TGTGCCACTGGGGGGGGCTATGGCTACACCTTC. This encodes CATGGGYGYTF.

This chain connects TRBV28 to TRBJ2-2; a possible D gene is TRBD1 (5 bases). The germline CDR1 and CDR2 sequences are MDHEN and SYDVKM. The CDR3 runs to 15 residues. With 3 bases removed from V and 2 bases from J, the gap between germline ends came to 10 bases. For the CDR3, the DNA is TGTGCCAGCAGTTTCCAAGGGGCCAACACCGGGGAGCTGTTTTTT. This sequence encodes CASSFQGANTGELFF.

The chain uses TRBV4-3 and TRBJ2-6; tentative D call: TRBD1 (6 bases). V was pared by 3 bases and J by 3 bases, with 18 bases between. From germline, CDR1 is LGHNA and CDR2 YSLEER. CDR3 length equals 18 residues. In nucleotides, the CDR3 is TGCGCCAGCAGCCATAGCTTTAGGCAGGGGTATGGGGCCAACGTCCTGACTTTC. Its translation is CASSHSFRQGYGANVLTF.

The CDR3 nucleotides read TGTGCCAGCAGTGAAGCGCTTCCAGGGGGAGGCTCCTACGAGCAGTACTTC. Translation: CASSEALPGGGSYEQYF. V usage is TRBV6-1 and J usage is TRBJ2-7; perhaps TRBD1 as D (7 bases). The germline V gene encodes CDR1 MNHNS and CDR2 SASEGT. The germline V and J ends were trimmed by 0 bases and 0 bases, with 15 bases remaining between them. This CDR3 comprises 17 residues.

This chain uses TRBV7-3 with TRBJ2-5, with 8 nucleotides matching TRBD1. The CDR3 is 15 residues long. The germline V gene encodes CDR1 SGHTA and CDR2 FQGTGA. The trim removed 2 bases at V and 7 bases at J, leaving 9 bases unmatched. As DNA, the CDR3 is TGTGCCAGCAGCTTAGCACAGGGGGACGAAGGGACCCAGTACTTC. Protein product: CASSLAQGDEGTQYF.

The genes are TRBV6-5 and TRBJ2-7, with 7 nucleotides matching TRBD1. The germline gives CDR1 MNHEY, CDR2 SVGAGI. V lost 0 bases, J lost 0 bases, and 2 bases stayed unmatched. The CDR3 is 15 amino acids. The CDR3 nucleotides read TGTGCCAGCAGTTACTCGAGGGACAGCTCCTACGAGCAGTACTTC. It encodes CASSYSRDSSYEQYF.

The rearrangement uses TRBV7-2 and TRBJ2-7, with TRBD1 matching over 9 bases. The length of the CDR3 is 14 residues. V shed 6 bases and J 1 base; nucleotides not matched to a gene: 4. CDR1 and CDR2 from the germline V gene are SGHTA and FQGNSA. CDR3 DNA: TGTGCCAGCAGAAGGACAGGGGCGTCCTACGAGCAGTACTTC. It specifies CASRRTGASYEQYF.

The CDR3 DNA follows: TGCGCCAGCAGCCAAGAGACAGGGACCGGGGCCAACGTCCTGACTTTC. Protein: CASSQETGTGANVLTF. This chain joins TRBV4-3 and TRBJ2-6; 7 bases are a match to TRBD1. The junction had 3 bases not matched to a gene; V was cut back by 0 bases and J by 4 bases. This CDR3 comprises 16 residues. Germline V gene sequence: CDR1 LGHNA, CDR2 YSLEER.

This chain's CDR3 is CSVSHTGYEQYF. CDR3 nucleotides: TGCAGCGTTTCGCACACAGGCTACGAGCAGTACTTC. V is TRBV29-1 and J is TRBJ2-7; perhaps TRBD1 as D (5 bases). The CDR3 has 12 residues. The ends were cut back, 5 bases at V and 3 bases at J, with 11 bases in the middle. Germline V gives CDR1 SQVTM, CDR2 ANQGSEA.

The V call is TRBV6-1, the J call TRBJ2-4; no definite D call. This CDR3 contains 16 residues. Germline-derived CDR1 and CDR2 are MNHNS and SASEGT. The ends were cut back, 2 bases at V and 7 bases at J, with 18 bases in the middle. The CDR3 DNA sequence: TGTGCCAGCAGTGAATTGGAGATTGAATCCCACAACATTCAGTACTTC. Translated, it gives CASSELEIESHNIQYF.

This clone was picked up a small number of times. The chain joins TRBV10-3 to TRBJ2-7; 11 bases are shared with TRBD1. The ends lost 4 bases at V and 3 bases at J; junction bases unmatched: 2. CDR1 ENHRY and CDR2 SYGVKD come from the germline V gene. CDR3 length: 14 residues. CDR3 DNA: TGTGCCATCAGTGGGACAGGGGGCCTCTACGAGCAGTACTTC. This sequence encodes CAISGTGGLYEQYF.

The CDR3 protein is CASAGVAGGYEQYF. As DNA, the CDR3 is TGTGCCAGCGCCGGGGTAGCGGGAGGGTACGAGCAGTACTTC. This rearrangement joins TRBV28 to TRBJ2-7; 11 bases agree with TRBD2. V shed 8 bases and J 4 bases; nucleotides not matched to a gene: 7. The CDR3 covers 14 residues. Germline lookup yields CDR1 MDHEN and CDR2 SYDVKM.

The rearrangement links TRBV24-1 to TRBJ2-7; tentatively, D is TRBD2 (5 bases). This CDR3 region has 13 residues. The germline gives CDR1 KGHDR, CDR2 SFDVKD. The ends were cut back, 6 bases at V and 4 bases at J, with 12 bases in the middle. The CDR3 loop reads CATSLAGGYEQYF. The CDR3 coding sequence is TGTGCCACCAGTCTGGCAGGAGGATACGAGCAGTACTTC.

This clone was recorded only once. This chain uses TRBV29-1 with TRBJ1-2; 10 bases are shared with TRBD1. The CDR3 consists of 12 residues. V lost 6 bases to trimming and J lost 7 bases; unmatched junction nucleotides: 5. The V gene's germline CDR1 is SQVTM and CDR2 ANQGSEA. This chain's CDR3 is CSVSGQGFGYTF. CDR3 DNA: TGCAGCGTATCGGGACAGGGGTTTGGCTACACCTTC.

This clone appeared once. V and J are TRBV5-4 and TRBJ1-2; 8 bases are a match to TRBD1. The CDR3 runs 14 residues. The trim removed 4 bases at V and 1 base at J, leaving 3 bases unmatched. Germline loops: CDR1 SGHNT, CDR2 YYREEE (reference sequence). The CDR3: CASSPDRVNYGYTF. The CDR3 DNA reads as TGTGCCAGCAGCCCGGACAGGGTTAACTATGGCTACACCTTC.

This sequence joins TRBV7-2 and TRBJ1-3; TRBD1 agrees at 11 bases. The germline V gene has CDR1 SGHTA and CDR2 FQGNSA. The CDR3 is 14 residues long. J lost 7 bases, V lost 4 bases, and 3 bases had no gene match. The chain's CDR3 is CASSSDRGRNTIYF. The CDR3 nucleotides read TGTGCCAGCAGCTCGGACAGGGGGCGTAACACCATATATTTT.

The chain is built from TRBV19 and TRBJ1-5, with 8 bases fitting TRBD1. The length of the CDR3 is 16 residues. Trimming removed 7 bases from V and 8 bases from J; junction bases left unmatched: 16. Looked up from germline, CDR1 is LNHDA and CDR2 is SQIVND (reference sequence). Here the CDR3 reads CASTLGPQGAMKPQHF. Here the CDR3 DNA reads TGTGCCAGTACCCTGGGCCCCCAGGGGGCTATGAAGCCCCAGCATTTT.

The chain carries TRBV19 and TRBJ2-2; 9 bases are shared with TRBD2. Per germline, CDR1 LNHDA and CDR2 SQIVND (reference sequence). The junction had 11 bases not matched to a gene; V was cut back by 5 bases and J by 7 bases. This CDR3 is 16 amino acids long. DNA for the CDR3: TGTGCCAGTAGTGTCCAAATAGCGGGAGTTGGCGGGGAGCTGTTTTTT. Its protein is CASSVQIAGVGGELFF. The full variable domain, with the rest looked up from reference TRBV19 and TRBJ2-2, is DGGITQSPKYLFRKEGQNVTLSCEQNLNHDAMYWYRQDPGQGLRLIYYSQIVNDFQKGDIAEGYSVSREKKESFPLTVTSAQKNPTAFYLCASSVQIAGVGGELFFGEGSRLTVL.

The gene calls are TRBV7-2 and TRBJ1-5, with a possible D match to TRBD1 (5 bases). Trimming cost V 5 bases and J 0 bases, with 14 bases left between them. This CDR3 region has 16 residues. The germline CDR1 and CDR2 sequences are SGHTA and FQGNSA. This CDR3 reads CASSPQRGNSNQPQHF. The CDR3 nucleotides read TGTGCCAGCAGCCCCCAAAGGGGCAATAGCAATCAGCCCCAGCATTTT.

CDR3 sequence: CASSPERAGGEGQYF. CDR3 DNA sequence: TGCGCCAGCAGCCCAGAAAGAGCGGGAGGGGAGGGGCAGTACTTC. The chain links TRBV4-3 to TRBJ2-7, with 10 nucleotides matching TRBD2. With V trimmed by 4 bases and J by 9 bases, 12 bases remained unmatched. Per germline, CDR1 LGHNA and CDR2 YSLEER. The CDR3 sequence is 15 residues long.

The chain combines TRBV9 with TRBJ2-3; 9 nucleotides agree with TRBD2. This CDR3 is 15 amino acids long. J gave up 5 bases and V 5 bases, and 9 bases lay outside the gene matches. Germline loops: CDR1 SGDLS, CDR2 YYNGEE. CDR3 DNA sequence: TGTGCCAGCAGTGCGGGACTAGCATTCCAAGATACGCAGTATTTT. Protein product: CASSAGLAFQDTQYF.

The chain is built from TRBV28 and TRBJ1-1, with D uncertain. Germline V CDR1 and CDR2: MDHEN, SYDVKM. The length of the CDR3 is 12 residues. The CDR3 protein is CGVRSLRTEAFF. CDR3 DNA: TGTGGGGTCCGGTCCCTGAGGACTGAAGCTTTCTTT.

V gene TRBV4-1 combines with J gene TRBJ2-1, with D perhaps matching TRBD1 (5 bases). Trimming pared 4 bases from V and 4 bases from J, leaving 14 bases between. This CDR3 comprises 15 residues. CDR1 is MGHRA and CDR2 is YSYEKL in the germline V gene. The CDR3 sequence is CASSRQGQDYNEQFF. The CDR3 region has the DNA TGCGCCAGCAGCCGACAAGGACAAGATTACAATGAGCAGTTCTTC.

CDR3 DNA sequence: TGTGCCAGCATAGCGGGTCGGGAGACCCAGTACTTC. Amino acids: CASIAGRETQYF. The chain carries TRBV6-5 and TRBJ2-5, with TRBD2 identical over 7 bases. Germline loops: CDR1 MNHEY, CDR2 SVGAGI. The CDR3 totals 12 residues. The V and J ends lost 7 bases and 5 bases, in that order; junction bases with no gene match: 4.

CDR3 in DNA: TGTGCCAGCAGCCTCGACAGCCAAAATGAGCAGTTCTTC. Its protein is CASSLDSQNEQFF. The J gene is TRBJ2-1, the V gene TRBV7-9; D is perhaps TRBD1 (5 bases). This CDR3 has 13 residues. V lost 5 bases, J lost 7 bases, and 12 bases lay in between. CDR1 and CDR2 from the germline V gene are SEHNR and FQNEAQ (reference sequence).

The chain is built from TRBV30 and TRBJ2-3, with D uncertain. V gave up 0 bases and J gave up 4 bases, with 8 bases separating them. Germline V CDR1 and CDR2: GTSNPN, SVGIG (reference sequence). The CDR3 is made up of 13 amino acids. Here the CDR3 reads CAWSVSSADTQYF. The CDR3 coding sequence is TGTGCCTGGAGTGTGTCCAGCGCAGATACGCAGTATTTT.

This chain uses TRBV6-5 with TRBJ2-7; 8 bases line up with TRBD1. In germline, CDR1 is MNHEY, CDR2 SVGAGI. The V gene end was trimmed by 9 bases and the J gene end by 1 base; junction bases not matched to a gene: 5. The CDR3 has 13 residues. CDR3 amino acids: CASRTGNSYEQYF. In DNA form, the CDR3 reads TGTGCCAGTCGGACAGGGAATTCCTACGAGCAGTACTTC.

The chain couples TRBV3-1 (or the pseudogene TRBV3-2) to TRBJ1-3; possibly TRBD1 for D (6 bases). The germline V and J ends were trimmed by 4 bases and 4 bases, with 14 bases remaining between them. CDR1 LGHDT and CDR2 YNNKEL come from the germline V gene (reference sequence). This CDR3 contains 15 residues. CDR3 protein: CASSPRRQVGNTIYF. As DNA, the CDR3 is TGTGCCAGCAGCCCCCGACGACAGGTGGGAAACACCATATATTTT.